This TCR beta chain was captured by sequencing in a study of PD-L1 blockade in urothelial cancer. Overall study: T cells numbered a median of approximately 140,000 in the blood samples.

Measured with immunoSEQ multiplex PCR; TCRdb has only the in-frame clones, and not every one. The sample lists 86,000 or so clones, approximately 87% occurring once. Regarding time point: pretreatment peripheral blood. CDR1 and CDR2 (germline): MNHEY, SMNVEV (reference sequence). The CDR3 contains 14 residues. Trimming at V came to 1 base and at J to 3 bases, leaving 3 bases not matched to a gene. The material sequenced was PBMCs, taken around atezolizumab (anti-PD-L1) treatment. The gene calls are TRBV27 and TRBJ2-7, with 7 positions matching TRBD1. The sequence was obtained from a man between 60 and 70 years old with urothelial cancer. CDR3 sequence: CASSLYRGNYEQYF. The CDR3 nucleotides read TGTGCCAGCAGTTTATACAGGGGAAACTACGAGCAGTACTTC.